The 12 T cell receptor beta chains below come from one sample, sequenced in a study of cytomegalovirus exposure and HLA in healthy donors. PCR used 60 Vbeta primers and 13 Jbeta primers. Produced via immunoSEQ multiplex PCR; TCRdb's table is partial and in-frame only. The sample shows some 150,000 clones, around 79% of them seen only once. Material for sequencing was PBMCs. Receptors originate from a man aged 50 or older in good health and CMV-seropositive.

The V gene is TRBV5-8, the J gene TRBJ2-1; D is unclear. With 0 bases removed from V and 7 bases from J, the gap between germline ends came to 5 bases. Germline lookup yields CDR1 SGHTS and CDR2 YDEGEE. The CDR3 has 12 amino acids. The CDR3 nucleotides read TGTGCCAGCAGCTTGGATTCGAATGAGCAGTTCTTC. Residues: CASSLDSNEQFF.

The rearrangement uses TRBV5-1 and TRBJ1-1; D might be TRBD1 (5 bases). Trimming took 4 bases from V and 0 from J, leaving 10 bases between them. Germline loops: CDR1 SGHRS, CDR2 YFSETQ. The CDR3 runs to 14 residues. As DNA, the CDR3 is TGCGCCAGCAGCCAGGACAAGATGAACACTGAAGCTTTCTTT. This gives the protein CASSQDKMNTEAFF.

In nucleotides, the CDR3 is TGCGCCAGCAGCCATTTCGGACAGGGGTCCTACAATGAGCAGTTCTTC. This sequence encodes CASSHFGQGSYNEQFF. The rearrangement uses TRBV4-1 and TRBJ2-1; 9 bases are shared with TRBD1. V dropped 3 bases and J dropped 1; count of bases not matched to a gene: 4. Germline V gene data show CDR1 as MGHRA and CDR2 as YSYEKL. The CDR3 spans 16 residues.

This chain joins TRBV6-4 and TRBJ2-7; D possibly corresponds to TRBD1 (6 bases). The CDR3 has 15 residues. V was cut by 5 bases and J by 2 bases, with 16 bases left in between. Germline CDR1 MRHNA, CDR2 SNTAGT. CDR3 loop: CASSPTWGPTYEQYF. The CDR3 DNA reads TGTGCCAGCAGTCCCACCTGGGGGCCCACCTACGAGCAGTACTTC.

The genes are TRBV5-6 and TRBJ2-3; 8 bases fit TRBD2. Germline values: CDR1 SGHDT, CDR2 YYEEEE. V lost 0 bases to trimming and J lost 5 bases; unmatched junction nucleotides: 8. The length of the CDR3 is 16 residues. CDR3 DNA sequence: TGTGCCAGCAGCTTGGCTCTAGCGGGCGCTGTAGATACGCAGTATTTT. Translated, it gives CASSLALAGAVDTQYF.

The chain couples TRBV27 to TRBJ2-7, with a tentative D call TRBD1 (5 bases). Trimming pared 8 bases from V and 4 bases from J, leaving 18 bases between. This CDR3 spans 14 amino acids. The germline CDR1 and CDR2 sequences are MNHEY and SMNVEV (reference sequence). DNA for the CDR3: TGTGCCAGCGCATTTACATCAGGGTTTTACGAGCAGTACTTC. It encodes CASAFTSGFYEQYF.

The rearrangement uses TRBV6-1 and TRBJ2-1, with 14 nucleotides matching TRBD2. Looked up from germline, CDR1 is MNHNS and CDR2 is SASEGT. The CDR3 runs 15 residues. V gave up 4 bases and J gave up 7 bases; unmatched junction bases: 3. The CDR3 loop is CASSGGLAGANEQFF. The CDR3 nucleotides are TGTGCCAGCAGTGGGGGACTAGCGGGAGCGAATGAGCAGTTCTTC.

This chain connects TRBV5-4 to TRBJ2-2, with D perhaps matching TRBD1 (6 bases). In germline, CDR1 is SGHNT, CDR2 YYREEE (reference sequence). This CDR3 comprises 17 residues. V was clipped by 4 bases and J by 4 bases, with 20 bases between them. The CDR3 sequence: CASSPSGTLKGTGELFF. The CDR3 coding sequence is TGTGCCAGCAGCCCGTCAGGGACACTAAAGGGCACCGGGGAGCTGTTTTTT.

This clone was counted only a few times. The V call is TRBV2, the J call TRBJ2-7; D is perhaps TRBD1 (6 bases). The germline V and J ends were trimmed by 7 bases and 2 bases, with 12 bases remaining between them. The CDR3 extends over 13 amino acids. CDR1 is SNHLY and CDR2 is FYNNEI in the germline V gene. CDR3 DNA sequence: TGTGCCAGCACTAGGACAGTAACCTACGAGCAGTACTTC. This encodes CASTRTVTYEQYF.

As concerns this clone: A read error may produce the germline difference seen at one junction end. The chain employs TRBV10-2 and TRBJ1-1, with TRBD1 identical over 7 bases. The CDR3 covers 12 residues. Germline lookup yields CDR1 WSHSY and CDR2 SAAADI. In nucleotides, the CDR3 is TGCGCCAGCCGTGATTGGACAGGAGGGTCTTTCTTT. Its protein is CASRDWTGGSFF.

This chain joins TRBV6-5 and TRBJ2-2; D possibly corresponds to TRBD2 (5 bases). This CDR3 is 14 amino acids long. Per the germline V gene, CDR1 is MNHEY and CDR2 is SVGAGI. The ends were cut back, 7 bases at V and 5 bases at J, with 14 bases in the middle. The CDR3 is CASMVFGRTGELFF. The CDR3 DNA follows: TGTGCCAGCATGGTTTTTGGGAGAACCGGGGAGCTGTTTTTT.

The V call is TRBV29-1, the J call TRBJ2-1; 9 nucleotides line up with TRBD1. The CDR3 contains 14 residues. J was trimmed by 4 bases and V by 3 bases; bases with no gene match: 4. Germline-derived CDR1 and CDR2 are SQVTM and ANQGSEA. CDR3 coding DNA: TGCAGCGTTGATGCAGGGACAGGGTACAATGAGCAGTTCTTC. This translates into CSVDAGTGYNEQFF.